This TCR beta chain derives from a study of patients and donors after allogeneic stem cell transplantation. TCRdb called the RT-PCR reads again in MiXCR, with one record for every CDR3 protein. This table has hundreds of thousands of distinct CDR3 sequences, approximately 14% appearing once. Germline V lookup: CDR1 SQVTM, CDR2 ANQGSEA. V was pared by 4 bases and J by 7 bases, with 9 bases of the junction left unmatched. The CDR3 is 14 amino acids. This clonotype was counted ten times or more. The sample was blood, either unsorted or a sorted T cell fraction (not recorded which). This TCR came from a human donor who was either an allogeneic HSCT recipient or a stem cell or donor lymphocyte infusion donor (not recorded which). It is not recorded whose cells these are; they may come from a transplant donor. This rearrangement joins TRBV29-1 to TRBJ2-4; 8 bases line up with TRBD1. CDR3 protein: CSVGGQGRGNIQYF. CDR3 DNA: TGCAGCGTTGGAGGACAGGGACGAGGGAACATTCAGTACTTC.